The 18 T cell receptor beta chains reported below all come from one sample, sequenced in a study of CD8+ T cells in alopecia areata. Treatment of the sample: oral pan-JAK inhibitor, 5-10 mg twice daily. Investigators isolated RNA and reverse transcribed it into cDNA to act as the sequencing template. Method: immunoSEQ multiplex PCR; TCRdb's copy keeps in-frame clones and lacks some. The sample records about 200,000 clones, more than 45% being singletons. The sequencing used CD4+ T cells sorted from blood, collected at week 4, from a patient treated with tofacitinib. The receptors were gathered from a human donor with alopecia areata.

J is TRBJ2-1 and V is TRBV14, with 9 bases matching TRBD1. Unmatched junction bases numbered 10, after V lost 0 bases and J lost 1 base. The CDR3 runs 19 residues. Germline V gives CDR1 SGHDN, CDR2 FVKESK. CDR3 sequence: CASSQDRGRTGDSYNEQFF. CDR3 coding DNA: TGTGCCAGCAGCCAAGATAGAGGGCGGACAGGGGATTCCTACAATGAGCAGTTCTTC.

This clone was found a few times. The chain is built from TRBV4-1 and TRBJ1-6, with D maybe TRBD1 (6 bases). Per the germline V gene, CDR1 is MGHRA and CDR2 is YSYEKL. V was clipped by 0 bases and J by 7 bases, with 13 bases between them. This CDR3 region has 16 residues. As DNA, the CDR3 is TGCGCCAGCAGCCAAGATCTGGCCAGGGGCAATTCACCCCTCCACTTT. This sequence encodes CASSQDLARGNSPLHF.

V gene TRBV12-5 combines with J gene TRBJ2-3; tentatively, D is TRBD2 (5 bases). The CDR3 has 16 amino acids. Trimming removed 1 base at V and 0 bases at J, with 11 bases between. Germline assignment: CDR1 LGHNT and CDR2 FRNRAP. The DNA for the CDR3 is TGTGCTAGTGGTTTGGGGGTGGACTCCAGCACAGATACGCAGTATTTT. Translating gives CASGLGVDSSTDTQYF.

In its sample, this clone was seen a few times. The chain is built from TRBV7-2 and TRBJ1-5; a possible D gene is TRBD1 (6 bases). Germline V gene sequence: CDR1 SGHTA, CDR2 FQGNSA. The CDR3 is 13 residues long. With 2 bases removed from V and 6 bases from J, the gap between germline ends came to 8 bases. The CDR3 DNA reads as TGTGCCAGCAGCTTATCAGGGGCTCAGCCCCAGCATTTT. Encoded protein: CASSLSGAQPQHF.

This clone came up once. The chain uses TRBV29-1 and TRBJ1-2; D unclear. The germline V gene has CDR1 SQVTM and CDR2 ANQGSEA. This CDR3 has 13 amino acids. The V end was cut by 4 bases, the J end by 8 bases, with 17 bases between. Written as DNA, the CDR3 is TGCAGCGTTGTGCACAGTGGGCTTTGGGGCTACACCTTC. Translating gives CSVVHSGLWGYTF.

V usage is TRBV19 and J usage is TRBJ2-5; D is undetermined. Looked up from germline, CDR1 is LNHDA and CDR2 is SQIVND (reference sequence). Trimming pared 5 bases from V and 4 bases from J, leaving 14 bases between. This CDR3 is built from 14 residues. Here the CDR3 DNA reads TGTGCCAGTAGTCCCCAGGTGAAAGGAGAGACCCAGTACTTC. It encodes CASSPQVKGETQYF. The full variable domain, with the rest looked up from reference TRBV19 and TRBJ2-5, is DGGITQSPKYLFRKEGQNVTLSCEQNLNHDAMYWYRQDPGQGLRLIYYSQIVNDFQKGDIAEGYSVSREKKESFPLTVTSAQKNPTAFYLCASSPQVKGETQYFGPGTRLLVL.

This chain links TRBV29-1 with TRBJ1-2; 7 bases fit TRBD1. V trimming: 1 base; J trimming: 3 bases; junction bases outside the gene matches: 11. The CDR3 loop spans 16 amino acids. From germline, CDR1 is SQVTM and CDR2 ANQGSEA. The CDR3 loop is CSVEVQGVFLDYGYTF. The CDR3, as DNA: TGCAGCGTTGAAGTGCAGGGGGTATTCCTTGACTATGGCTACACCTTC.

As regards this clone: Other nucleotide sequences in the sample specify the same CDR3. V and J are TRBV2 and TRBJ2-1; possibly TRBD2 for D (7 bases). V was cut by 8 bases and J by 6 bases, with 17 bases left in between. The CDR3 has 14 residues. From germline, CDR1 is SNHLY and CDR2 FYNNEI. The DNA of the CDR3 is TGTGCCAGCTTCAAGGAGGGGGGGGGCAATGAGCAGTTCTTC. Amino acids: CASFKEGGGNEQFF.

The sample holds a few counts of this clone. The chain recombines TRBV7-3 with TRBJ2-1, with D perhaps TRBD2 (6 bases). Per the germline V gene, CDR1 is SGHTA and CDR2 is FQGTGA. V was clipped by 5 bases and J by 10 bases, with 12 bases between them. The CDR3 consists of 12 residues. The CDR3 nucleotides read TGTGCCAGCAGCCTCATGGCGGGGGAGCAGTTCTTC. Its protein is CASSLMAGEQFF.

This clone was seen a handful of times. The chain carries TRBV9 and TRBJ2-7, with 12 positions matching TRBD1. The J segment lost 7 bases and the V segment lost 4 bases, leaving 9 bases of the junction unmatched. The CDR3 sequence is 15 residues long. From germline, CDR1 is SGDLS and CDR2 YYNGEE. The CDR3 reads CASSTPGQGAGEQYF. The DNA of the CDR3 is TGTGCCAGCAGCACGCCGGGACAGGGGGCGGGTGAGCAGTACTTC.

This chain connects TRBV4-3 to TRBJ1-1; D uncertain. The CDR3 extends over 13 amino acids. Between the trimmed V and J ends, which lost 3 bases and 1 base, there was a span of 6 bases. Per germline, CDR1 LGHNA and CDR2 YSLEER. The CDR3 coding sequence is TGCGCCAGCAGCCACGGGAAGAACACTGAAGCTTTCTTT. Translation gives CASSHGKNTEAFF.

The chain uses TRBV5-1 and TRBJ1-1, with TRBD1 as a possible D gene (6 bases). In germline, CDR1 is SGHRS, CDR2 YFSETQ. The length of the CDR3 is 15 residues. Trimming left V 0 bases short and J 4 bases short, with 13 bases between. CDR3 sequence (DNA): TGCGCCAGCAGCTTGGAATTCGCAGGGGCCACTGAAGCTTTCTTT. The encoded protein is CASSLEFAGATEAFF. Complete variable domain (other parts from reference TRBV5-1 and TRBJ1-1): KAGVTQTPRYLIKTRGQQVTLSCSPISGHRSVSWYQQTPGQGLQFLFEYFSETQRNKGNFPGRFSGRQFSNSRSEMNVSTLELGDSALYLCASSLEFAGATEAFFGQGTRLTVV.

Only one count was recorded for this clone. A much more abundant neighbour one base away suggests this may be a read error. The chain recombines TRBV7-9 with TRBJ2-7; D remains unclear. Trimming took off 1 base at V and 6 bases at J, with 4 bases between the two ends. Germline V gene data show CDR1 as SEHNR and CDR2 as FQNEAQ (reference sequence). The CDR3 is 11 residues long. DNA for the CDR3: TGTGCCAGCAGCTTAGACTCCGAGCAGTACTTC. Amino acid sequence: CASSLDSEQYF.

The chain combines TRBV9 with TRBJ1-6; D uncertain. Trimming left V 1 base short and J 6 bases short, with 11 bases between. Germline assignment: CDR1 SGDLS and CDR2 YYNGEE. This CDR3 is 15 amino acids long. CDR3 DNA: TGTGCCAGCAGCGTAAGGGCCGAAGGTAATTCACCCCTCCACTTT. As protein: CASSVRAEGNSPLHF.

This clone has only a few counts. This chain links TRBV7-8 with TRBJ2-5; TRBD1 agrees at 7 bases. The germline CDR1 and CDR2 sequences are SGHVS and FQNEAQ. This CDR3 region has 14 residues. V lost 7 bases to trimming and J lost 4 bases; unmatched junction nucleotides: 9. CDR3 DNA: TGTGCCAGCACATCGACAGGGAATAGAGAGACCCAGTACTTC. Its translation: CASTSTGNRETQYF. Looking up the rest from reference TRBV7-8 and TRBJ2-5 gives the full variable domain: GAGVSQSPRYKVAKRGQDVALRCDPISGHVSLFWYQQALGQGPEFLTYFQNEAQLDKSGLPSDRFFAERPEGSVSTLKIQRTQQEDSAVYLCASTSTGNRETQYFGPGTRLLVL.

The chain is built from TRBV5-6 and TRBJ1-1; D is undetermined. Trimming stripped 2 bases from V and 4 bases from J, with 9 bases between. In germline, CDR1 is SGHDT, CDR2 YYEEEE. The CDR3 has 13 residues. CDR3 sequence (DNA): TGTGCCAGCAGCTTCGGCAGGCCCACTGAAGCTTTCTTT. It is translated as CASSFGRPTEAFF. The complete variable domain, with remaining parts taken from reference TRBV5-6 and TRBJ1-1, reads DAGVTQSPTHLIKTRGQQVTLRCSPKSGHDTVSWYQQALGQGPQFIFQYYEEEERQRGNFPDRFSGHQFPNYSSELNVNALLLGDSALYLCASSFGRPTEAFFGQGTRLTVV.

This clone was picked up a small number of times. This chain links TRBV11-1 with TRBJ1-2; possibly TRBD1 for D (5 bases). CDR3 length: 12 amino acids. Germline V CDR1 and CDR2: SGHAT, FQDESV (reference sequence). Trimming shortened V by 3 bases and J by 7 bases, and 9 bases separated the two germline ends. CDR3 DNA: TGTGCCAGCAGCTTTAAAAGGGGTGGCTACACCTTC. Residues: CASSFKRGGYTF.

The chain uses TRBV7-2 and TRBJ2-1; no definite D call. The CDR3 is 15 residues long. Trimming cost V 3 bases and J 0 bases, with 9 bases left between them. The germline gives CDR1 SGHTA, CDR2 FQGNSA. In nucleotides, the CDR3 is TGTGCCAGCAGCTTCCGCATGAGCTCCTACAATGAGCAGTTCTTC. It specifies CASSFRMSSYNEQFF.